The sequence of this TCR beta chain was determined in a study of breast tumors, draining lymph nodes, adjacent tissues (dated by TCRdb to about 2016). Context from the whole study: The study compared TCR beta repertoires across tumor, adjacent nontumor tissue and axillary lymph nodes from breast cancer patients. The study was designed to assess the relationships and possible T-cell exchange between tumor, surrounding tissue and draining lymph node repertoires in human breast cancer. General conclusions and limits of the study: Tumor and nontumor tissue repertoires were significantly more similar in luminal-like than in basal-like breast cancer. The data were considered consistent with the idea that most tumor T cells come from the lymph node and then expand in tumor tissue. Tumors showed preferential V and J gene usage, and their T-cell repertoire diversity fell below that of lymph nodes yet above that of nontumor tissue. Rather than being directly demonstrated, the conclusion that tumor T cells originate in lymph nodes was presented as consistent with a hypothesis.

TCRdb shows the sequencer as Illumina HiSeq 2000. Multiplex PCR amplification was used to generate the TCR beta chain libraries. High-throughput sequencing was used to analyze the amplified TCR beta chain products. TCRdb trimmed the raw reads at Q25, called clones with MiXCR and kept productive beta chains. Every distinct CDR3 protein forms one entry, paired with its most common genes and DNA. The sample table contains around 130,000 distinct CDR3 sequences; only one count was recorded for about 20% of them. Of the sample, 2.2% falls within the top ten clones. The germline V gene (reference sequence) provides CDR1 LNHDA and CDR2 SQIVND. V trim: 0 bases; J trim: 6 bases; unmatched bases: 4. From cysteine to phenylalanine, the CDR3 is 15 amino acids long. The only DNA kept is the CDR3, 45 bases in frame from the first base. Regarding this clonotype: Its specific antigen is unknown. Just one base apart from a much larger clone, this may be a read error.

Lymph node samples came from the axillary draining lymph nodes of breast cancer patients. This receptor was taken from a female donor with breast cancer. Some clones in this sample may be carry-over from other donors' samples. The chain joins TRBV19 to TRBJ2-7; TRBD2 fits 11 bases in the junction. Sequencing was performed on axillary lymph node tissue. The CDR3 amino acid sequence is: CASSIDGTSGCEQYF. Read as DNA, the sequence is TGTGCCAGTAGTATAGATGGGACTAGCGGATGCGAGCAGTACTTC.